These 28 T cell receptor beta chains were all obtained from the same sample, sequenced in a study of OX40 agonist ivuxolimab in advanced cancers. This table comes from immunoSEQ multiplex PCR, and its TCRdb copy is limited to in-frame clones, with some not included. The sample shows about 35,000 clones, 70% to 85% of them seen only once. Sample: CD4+ or CD8+ T cells sorted from blood, taken in a trial of the OX40 agonist ivuxolimab. The receptors stem from an adult with an advanced solid tumor such as melanoma, head and neck, liver or kidney cancer.

V is TRBV5-1 and J is TRBJ2-2; maybe TRBD1 (6 bases). Looked up from germline, CDR1 is SGHRS and CDR2 is YFSETQ. V shed 0 bases and J shed 5 bases, with 20 bases lying between them. The CDR3 loop spans 18 amino acids. CDR3: CASSLVAGANQGTGELFF. For the CDR3, the DNA is TGCGCCAGCAGCTTGGTAGCAGGGGCTAACCAGGGAACCGGGGAGCTGTTTTTT.

The chain carries TRBV19 and TRBJ2-7; TRBD1 matches at 8 bases. Germline trimming cut 5 bases from V and 0 bases from J; bases unmatched to any gene: 6. CDR3 length: 15 amino acids. Germline CDR1 LNHDA, CDR2 SQIVND (reference sequence). CDR3 in DNA: TGTGCCAGTAGTTCCGGGACAGGCGCCTCCTACGAGCAGTACTTC. Amino acids: CASSSGTGASYEQYF.

V gene TRBV6-5 combines with J gene TRBJ1-5; the D gene is possibly TRBD1 (6 bases). V was shortened by 6 bases and J by 12 bases, with 24 bases between the two germline ends. CDR1 MNHEY and CDR2 SVGAGI come from the germline V gene. This CDR3 comprises 15 residues. CDR3 sequence: CASRRDTGGGNFQHF. In DNA form, the CDR3 reads TGTGCCAGCAGGCGGGACACAGGTGGGGGGAATTTCCAGCATTTT.

V gene TRBV5-4 combines with J gene TRBJ2-2; D may match TRBD1 or TRBD2 (5 bases each). This CDR3 is 15 amino acids long. Germline V CDR1 and CDR2: SGHNT, YYREEE (reference sequence). V lost 4 bases and J lost 5, with 15 bases in between. The CDR3: CASSIGTGTTGELFF. Written as DNA, the CDR3 is TGTGCCAGCAGCATCGGGACGGGAACAACCGGGGAGCTGTTTTTT.

The DNA for the CDR3 is TGTGCCAGCAGCTTAGAAGCGCAGGGCCGGAACACCATATATTTT. Encoded protein: CASSLEAQGRNTIYF. V usage is TRBV7-2 and J usage is TRBJ1-3; D is perhaps TRBD1 (5 bases). V was cut by 1 base and J by 7 bases, with 14 bases left in between. There are 15 residues in the CDR3. The V gene's germline CDR1 is SGHTA and CDR2 FQGNSA.

The chain recombines TRBV7-5 with TRBJ1-3; the table's D call of TRBD1 was not tested on the DNA. TRBV7-5 is assigned pseudogene status. This CDR3 comprises 16 residues. CDR3 loop: CARSSGDSLSGNTIYF. The DNA for the CDR3 is TGTGCCAGAAGTTCGGGGGACAGCCTCTCTGGAAACACCATATATTTT.

This clone has a single count. This chain links TRBV10-1 with TRBJ2-2; D might be TRBD1 or TRBD2, each matching 5 bases. Trimming stripped 10 bases from V and 2 bases from J, with 11 bases between. The CDR3 sequence is 13 residues long. Germline CDR1 is WNHNN and CDR2 is SYGVQD (reference sequence). This chain's CDR3 is CATAGTNTGELFF. The CDR3 DNA follows: TGCGCCACCGCCGGGACCAACACCGGGGAGCTGTTTTTT.

In its sample, this clone was seen a few times. The chain has TRBV2 and TRBJ1-2; possibly TRBD1 for D (6 bases). The CDR3 covers 16 residues. The germline CDR1 and CDR2 sequences are SNHLY and FYNNEI. The germline V and J ends were trimmed by 6 bases and 1 base, with 18 bases remaining between them. This CDR3 is CASSVSRGQGNYGYTF. As DNA, the CDR3 is TGTGCCAGCAGCGTAAGCCGGGGGCAGGGTAACTATGGCTACACCTTC.

The gene calls are TRBV30 and TRBJ1-2, with D possibly TRBD1 on 6 matching bases. CDR3 length equals 14 residues. V lost 0 bases and J 6 bases, leaving 14 bases between the germline ends. Germline V CDR1 and CDR2: GTSNPN, SVGIG (reference sequence). The CDR3, as DNA: TGTGCCTGGAGTGTATCGACAGGACCACATGGCTACACCTTC. Translation gives CAWSVSTGPHGYTF.

The chain couples TRBV6-5 to TRBJ1-4; D might be TRBD1 (6 bases). The germline V and J ends were trimmed by 7 bases and 7 bases, with 16 bases remaining between them. Germline V gene data show CDR1 as MNHEY and CDR2 as SVGAGI. The length of the CDR3 is 14 residues. The CDR3 bases are TGTGCCAGCACTAGAATACAGGGAAGTGAAAAACTGTTTTTT. Amino acid sequence: CASTRIQGSEKLFF.

The chain combines TRBV6-1 with TRBJ1-5; D may be TRBD1 (6 bases). Germline lookup yields CDR1 MNHNS and CDR2 SASEGT. V was pared by 8 bases and J by 4 bases, with 12 bases between. This CDR3 comprises 13 residues. The CDR3 bases are TGTGCCAGCCAGGACACAGGGAATCAGCCCCAGCATTTT. Translation: CASQDTGNQPQHF.

This clone was seen more than once but under ten times. CDR3 sequence reads: CASSKAGQGDEQYV. CDR3 DNA sequence: TGTGCCAGCAGCAAAGCAGGACAGGGAGATGAGCAGTACGTC. The chain has TRBV21-1 and TRBJ2-7; the table's D call, TRBD1, has no DNA check behind it. TRBV21-1 has pseudogene status. The CDR3 consists of 14 residues.

This clone was seen a few times. The CDR3 region has the DNA TGTGCCAGCAGCCGGGACACCAACACTGAAGCTTTCTTT. Protein product: CASSRDTNTEAFF. The J gene is TRBJ1-1, the V gene TRBV5-6; D may be TRBD1 (6 bases). Trimming took 4 bases from V and 2 from J, leaving 9 bases between them. The germline gives CDR1 SGHDT, CDR2 YYEEEE. This CDR3 has 13 residues.

The V gene is TRBV14, the J gene TRBJ1-2; tentatively, D is TRBD1 (6 bases). The V and J ends lost 2 bases and 3 bases respectively, with 10 bases between them. There are 14 residues in the CDR3. Germline-derived CDR1 and CDR2 are SGHDN and FVKESK. CDR3 DNA sequence: TGTGCCAGCAGCCAATACAGGGCTGACTATGGCTACACCTTC. Its translation is CASSQYRADYGYTF. Full variable domain (outside the CDR3, taken from reference TRBV14 and TRBJ1-2): EAGVTQFPSHSVIEKGQTVTLRCDPISGHDNLYWYRRVMGKEIKFLLHFVKESKQDESGMPNNRFLAERTGGTYSTLKVQPAELEDSGVYFCASSQYRADYGYTFGSGTRLTVV.

This clone was found once. This chain uses TRBV7-6 with TRBJ2-2; 7 bases line up with TRBD1. Trimming at V came to 5 bases and at J to 2 bases, leaving 5 bases not matched to a gene. The CDR3 runs to 15 residues. CDR1 SGHVS and CDR2 FNYEAQ come from the germline V gene. CDR3 region: CASSQQGLNTGELFF. Here the CDR3 DNA reads TGTGCCAGCAGCCAACAGGGGTTAAACACCGGGGAGCTGTTTTTT.

V is TRBV5-1 and J is TRBJ1-4; 9 bases match TRBD1. The V segment lost 4 bases and the J segment 8 bases; nucleotides outside the gene matches: 6. The CDR3 covers 14 residues. Germline V lookup: CDR1 SGHRS, CDR2 YFSETQ. The chain's CDR3 is CASSAGQGGEKLFF. The CDR3, as DNA: TGCGCCAGCAGCGCGGGACAGGGCGGGGAAAAACTGTTTTTT.

This sequence joins TRBV29-1 and TRBJ1-1; D not certain. The V end was cut by 5 bases, the J end by 4 bases, with 14 bases between. CDR1 and CDR2 from the germline V gene are SQVTM and ANQGSEA. This CDR3 has 13 residues. Here the CDR3 DNA reads TGCAGCGTTCAATCGGCACGGGGCACTGAAGCTTTCTTT. Translating gives CSVQSARGTEAFF.

The chain couples TRBV4-2 to TRBJ2-1, with TRBD1 matching 8 bases. V gave up 0 bases and J gave up 4 bases; unmatched junction bases: 8. The CDR3 runs to 17 residues. CDR1 and CDR2 (germline): LGHNA, YNFKEQ. The CDR3 DNA follows: TGTGCCAGCAGCCAAGATCTCCGGACAGGGCTTTACAATGAGCAGTTCTTC. It specifies CASSQDLRTGLYNEQFF.

V usage is TRBV6-8 and J usage is TRBJ2-7; D is unresolved. Trimming pared 8 bases from V and 1 base from J, leaving 27 bases between. Per germline, CDR1 MNHGY and CDR2 SAAAGT. The CDR3 runs 18 residues. Here the CDR3 reads CASEPTVERLGLSYEQYF. The CDR3 DNA sequence: TGTGCCAGCGAACCGACCGTAGAACGGCTGGGGTTGTCCTACGAGCAGTACTTC.

The rearrangement uses TRBV5-1 and TRBJ2-7; 11 positions match TRBD2. The V gene end was trimmed by 0 bases and the J gene end by 0 bases; junction bases not matched to a gene: 5. This CDR3 has 17 residues. In germline, CDR1 is SGHRS, CDR2 YFSETQ. DNA for the CDR3: TGCGCCAGCAGCTTGGGGCTAGCGGGGGGAAGCTCCTACGAGCAGTACGTC. This gives the protein CASSLGLAGGSSYEQYV.

This sequence joins TRBV9 and TRBJ2-5; D is unclear. CDR3 length equals 13 residues. CDR1 and CDR2 from the germline V gene are SGDLS and YYNGEE. V was cut by 4 bases and J by 0 bases, with 7 bases left in between. The CDR3 region has the DNA TGTGCCAGCAGCTCCACGTACCAAGAGACCCAGTACTTC. It encodes CASSSTYQETQYF.

V is TRBV6-5 and J is TRBJ1-2, with D possibly being TRBD1 (6 bases). Germline CDR1 is MNHEY and CDR2 is SVGAGI. The CDR3 spans 13 residues. V shed 5 bases and J shed 10 bases, with 17 bases lying between them. CDR3 residues: CASSREPGHIYTF. CDR3 coding DNA: TGTGCCAGCAGTAGAGAACCGGGACACATCTACACCTTC.

This clone was counted a few times. The J gene is TRBJ2-7, the V gene TRBV5-1, with TRBD1 matching 11 bases. CDR1 SGHRS and CDR2 YFSETQ come from the germline V gene. This CDR3 comprises 14 residues. The J segment lost 6 bases and the V segment lost 4 bases, leaving 6 bases of the junction unmatched. The CDR3 loop is CASSGTGGVAEQYF. Written as DNA, the CDR3 is TGCGCCAGCAGCGGGACAGGGGGAGTAGCCGAGCAGTACTTC.

The chain links TRBV5-4 to TRBJ2-5; 8 nucleotides match TRBD2. J lost 5 bases, V lost 10 bases, and 13 bases had no gene match. The CDR3 sequence is 14 residues long. Germline loops: CDR1 SGHNT, CDR2 YYREEE (reference sequence). CDR3 in amino acids: CACTGGSIGETQYF. CDR3 sequence (DNA): TGTGCCTGCACGGGGGGGTCAATTGGGGAGACCCAGTACTTC.

This clone was recorded once. This sequence joins TRBV6-1 and TRBJ1-5; perhaps TRBD1 as D (5 bases). This CDR3 is built from 14 residues. CDR1 and CDR2 (germline): MNHNS, SASEGT. V gave up 7 bases and J gave up 6 bases, with 16 bases separating them. The CDR3 here is CASTFAGFGQPQHF. The CDR3, as DNA: TGTGCCAGCACGTTTGCAGGGTTTGGTCAGCCCCAGCATTTT.

The rearrangement uses TRBV6-4 and TRBJ1-1; the D gene is possibly TRBD1 (5 bases). This CDR3 region has 14 residues. The V gene lost 3 bases and the J gene lost 0 bases, with 8 bases spanning the gap. Germline-derived CDR1 and CDR2 are MRHNA and SNTAGT. CDR3 region: CASSESGLNTEAFF. DNA of the CDR3: TGTGCCAGCAGTGAATCAGGGCTGAACACTGAAGCTTTCTTT.

The V and J genes are TRBV27 and TRBJ2-3; 10 positions agree with TRBD2. The CDR3 totals 15 residues. Germline V CDR1 and CDR2: MNHEY, SMNVEV (reference sequence). V was pared by 4 bases and J by 4 bases, with 5 bases of the junction left unmatched. Here the CDR3 DNA reads TGTGCCAGCAGTTCACTAGCGGGGTCCTCAGATACGCAGTATTTT. Translated, it gives CASSSLAGSSDTQYF.

As DNA, the CDR3 is TGTGCCAGCAGTAGTCATTTGAACACTGAAGCTTTCTTT. This sequence encodes CASSSHLNTEAFF. The chain carries TRBV6-1 and TRBJ1-1; D is undetermined. Looked up from germline, CDR1 is MNHNS and CDR2 is SASEGT. Between the trimmed V and J ends, which lost 5 bases and 0 bases, there was a span of 7 bases. CDR3 length: 13 residues.